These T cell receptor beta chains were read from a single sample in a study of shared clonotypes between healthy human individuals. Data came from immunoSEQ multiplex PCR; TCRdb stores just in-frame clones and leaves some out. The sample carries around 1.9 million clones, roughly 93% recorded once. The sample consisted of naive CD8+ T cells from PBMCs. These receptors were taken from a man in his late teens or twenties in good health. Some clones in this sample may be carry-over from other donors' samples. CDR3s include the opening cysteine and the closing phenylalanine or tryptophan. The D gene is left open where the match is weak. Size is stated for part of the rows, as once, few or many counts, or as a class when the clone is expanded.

DNA: TGTGCCAGCAGCCTGGAGACCGGGCCCCGGGGCTTGGAGACCCAGTACTTC; CDR3: CASSLETGPRGLETQYF; J: TRBJ2-5; V: TRBV7-9; D: -; size: -
DNA: TGTGCCAGCAGCCAAGATGTACTAGCCCAAGAGACCCAGTACTTC; CDR3: CASSQDVLAQETQYF; J: TRBJ2-5; V: TRBV4-2; D: -; size: -
DNA: TGTGCCACCAGCACCCAGGACAGGGCGGCGTCTGACGAGCAGTACTTC; CDR3: CATSTQDRAASDEQYF; J: TRBJ2-7; V: TRBV15; D: TRBD1; size: -
DNA: TGTGCCAGCAGTTACTCCAGGACAGGGATGAACACTGAAGCTTTCTTT; CDR3: CASSYSRTGMNTEAFF; J: TRBJ1-1; V: TRBV6-5; D: TRBD1; size: -
DNA: TGTGCCACCAGCAGGGAGAGGAGCGGCAATCAGCCCCAGCATTTT; CDR3: CATSRERSGNQPQHF; J: TRBJ1-5; V: TRBV15; D: -; size: -
DNA: TGTGCCAGCAGCTTACCAGAAACGACCTACGAGCAGTACTTC; CDR3: CASSLPETTYEQYF; J: TRBJ2-7; V: TRBV13; D: -; size: -
DNA: TGTGCCAGCAGCCCCCGGCGGGCCAATGAGCAGTTCTTC; CDR3: CASSPRRANEQFF; J: TRBJ2-1; V: TRBV9; D: -; size: -
DNA: TGTGCCAGTAGTATTGTGAGTAACAATGAGCAGTTCTTC; CDR3: CASSIVSNNEQFF; J: TRBJ2-1; V: TRBV19; D: -; size: -
DNA: TGTGCCAGCAGCTTAGAAGGCGCTCGATCACCCCTCCACTTT; CDR3: CASSLEGARSPLHF; J: TRBJ1-6; V: TRBV7-9; D: -; size: -
DNA: TGTGCCAGCAAGGCTGGGGCAGGGACACAAGAGACCCAGTACTTC; CDR3: CASKAGAGTQETQYF; J: TRBJ2-5; V: TRBV7-2; D: -; size: -
DNA: TGTGCCAGCGCCATCCCCGGGGCCTCCGGCGATACGCAGTATTTT; CDR3: CASAIPGASGDTQYF; J: TRBJ2-3; V: TRBV7-8; D: -; size: -
DNA: TGTGCCAGCAGCCAAGAAGGGACAGTAACCTATGGCTACACCTTC; CDR3: CASSQEGTVTYGYTF; J: TRBJ1-2; V: TRBV4-2; D: TRBD1; size: -
DNA: TGTGCCAGCAGCGTCGGGAGGGGGCCAGATGGCTACACCTTC; CDR3: CASSVGRGPDGYTF; J: TRBJ1-2; V: TRBV9; D: TRBD1; size: -
DNA: TGTGCCAGCAGTTTATTTGAGGGATCGAACACCGGGGAGCTGTTTTTT; CDR3: CASSLFEGSNTGELFF; J: TRBJ2-2; V: TRBV28; D: -; size: -
DNA: TGTGCCAGTAGCCTGAATGGTTATACGGCCTACAATGAGCAGTTCTTC; CDR3: CASSLNGYTAYNEQFF; J: TRBJ2-1; V: TRBV19; D: -; size: -
DNA: TGTGCCAGCAGTGAAACGAGGAGGGCCCACGAGCAGTACTTC; CDR3: CASSETRRAHEQYF; J: TRBJ2-7; V: TRBV6-1; D: -; size: -
DNA: TGCAGCGTTGTAGGGCCCGGAACGGGTGAAGCTTTCTTT; CDR3: CSVVGPGTGEAFF; J: TRBJ1-1; V: TRBV29-1; D: -; size: few
DNA: TGTGCCAGCAGCACCCGCCGCCTCACACCGCCCCACTATGGCTACACCTTC; CDR3: CASSTRRLTPPHYGYTF; J: TRBJ1-2; V: TRBV11-3; D: -; size: -
DNA: TGTGCCAGCAGCTTCAGTACTTCCTACGAGCAGTACTTC; CDR3: CASSFSTSYEQYF; J: TRBJ2-7; V: TRBV11-2; D: -; size: -
DNA: TGTGCCAGCAGCTTAGCCGGGACAGGGGGGCCCTGGGCTTTCTTT; CDR3: CASSLAGTGGPWAFF; J: TRBJ1-1; V: TRBV7-8; D: TRBD1; size: -
DNA: TGTGCCAGCAGTTTGGAGGACAGGGTAGCTGGCGAGCAGTACTTC; CDR3: CASSLEDRVAGEQYF; J: TRBJ2-7; V: TRBV27; D: TRBD1; size: -
DNA: TGTGCCAGCAAGGGACAGGGGCCCTCCTCCTACGAGCAGTACTTC; CDR3: CASKGQGPSSYEQYF; J: TRBJ2-7; V: TRBV28; D: TRBD1; size: -
DNA: TGTGCCAGCAGCGACACGCCGGGCTCTATCTATGGCTACACCTTC; CDR3: CASSDTPGSIYGYTF; J: TRBJ1-2; V: TRBV9; D: -; size: -
DNA: TGTGCCAGCAGCGCGGGACAGGGCGGCGGCTACACCTTC; CDR3: CASSAGQGGGYTF; J: TRBJ1-2; V: TRBV5-6; D: TRBD1; size: -
DNA: TGTGCCAGCAGGCCTGTGGCGGCCAATACCTACGAGCAGTACTTC; CDR3: CASRPVAANTYEQYF; J: TRBJ2-7; V: TRBV27; D: -; size: -
DNA: TGTGCCTGGGAGACAGGGGGGGTCTATGGCTACACCTTC; CDR3: CAWETGGVYGYTF; J: TRBJ1-2; V: TRBV30; D: TRBD1; size: -
DNA: TGTGCCAGCAAAGGACAGGGCCCTGGAAACACCATATATTTT; CDR3: CASKGQGPGNTIYF; J: TRBJ1-3; V: TRBV6-5; D: TRBD1; size: -
DNA: TGTGCCAGCATTGGGGCGGGAGGGAGCTCCTACGAGCAGTACTTC; CDR3: CASIGAGGSSYEQYF; J: TRBJ2-7; V: TRBV27; D: TRBD2; size: -
DNA: TGTGCCAGCAGCTCCCGGGACAGGCCGTCCTATGGCTACACCTTC; CDR3: CASSSRDRPSYGYTF; J: TRBJ1-2; V: TRBV7-2; D: TRBD1; size: once
DNA: TGTGCCAGCAGCTTAGTCGGGCTAGCCGAATACAATGAGCAGTTCTTC; CDR3: CASSLVGLAEYNEQFF; J: TRBJ2-1; V: TRBV7-2; D: -; size: -
DNA: TGTGCCAGCAGTTTGGTGACTAGCGGACCCTACGAGCAGTACTTC; CDR3: CASSLVTSGPYEQYF; J: TRBJ2-7; V: TRBV28; D: TRBD2; size: -
DNA: TGTGCCAGCAGCGAGAGACTAGCGGGAGAGAGTGAGGTTTACTTC; CDR3: CASSERLAGESEVYF; J: TRBJ2-7; V: TRBV9; D: TRBD2; size: -
DNA: TGTGCCAGCAGTTCCGGGTCGAGTGAAGGGACCTACGAGCAGTACTTC; CDR3: CASSSGSSEGTYEQYF; J: TRBJ2-7; V: TRBV27; D: -; size: -
DNA: TGTGCCAGTAGTATCAGCGCTAGCTCCTACAATGAGCAGTTCTTC; CDR3: CASSISASSYNEQFF; J: TRBJ2-1; V: TRBV19; D: -; size: -
DNA: TGTGCCAGCAGTGCTAGCGGGAGGGTTTCGCCTGGGTACGAGCAGTACTTC; CDR3: CASSASGRVSPGYEQYF; J: TRBJ2-7; V: TRBV27; D: TRBD2; size: -
DNA: TGTGCCAGCAGCGTTGGGACAGGGGATTACCAAGAGACCCAGTACTTC; CDR3: CASSVGTGDYQETQYF; J: TRBJ2-5; V: TRBV5-8; D: TRBD1; size: -
DNA: TGTGCCAGCGAAGGTCCCAGGGGGGGTTTCACTGAAGCTTTCTTT; CDR3: CASEGPRGGFTEAFF; J: TRBJ1-1; V: TRBV27; D: TRBD1; size: -
DNA: TGCAGTGCTGGATACAATGAGCAGTTCTTC; CDR3: CSAGYNEQFF; J: TRBJ2-1; V: TRBV20-1; D: -; size: -
DNA: TGCGCCAGCAGCCTCAACAGGGGGGAGGACGAGCAGTACTTC; CDR3: CASSLNRGEDEQYF; J: TRBJ2-7; V: TRBV4-1; D: TRBD1; size: few
DNA: TGTGCCAGCAGCTTAGGATCTAGCGTTCACGAGCAGTACTTC; CDR3: CASSLGSSVHEQYF; J: TRBJ2-7; V: TRBV7-9; D: -; size: once
DNA: TGCGCCAGCAGCGTGAAGGGACAATTTTCCACAGATACGCAGTATTTT; CDR3: CASSVKGQFSTDTQYF; J: TRBJ2-3; V: TRBV5-1; D: -; size: -
DNA: TGTGCCAGCAGGCCAGGTTATTTGGACTACGAGCAGTACTTC; CDR3: CASRPGYLDYEQYF; J: TRBJ2-7; V: TRBV28; D: -; size: -
DNA: TGCGCCAGCAGCCAAGGGGCAGGGCCCACCGGGGAGCTGTTTTTT; CDR3: CASSQGAGPTGELFF; J: TRBJ2-2; V: TRBV4-1; D: -; size: -